This T cell receptor beta chain was identified during a study of neurological immune-mediated disorders. TCRdb called the 5' RACE reads again in MiXCR, with one record for every CDR3 protein. The sample includes under 45,000 distinct CDR3 sequences, about 13% of them seen just once. There are many counts of this clonotype. V trimming: 5 bases; J trimming: 8 bases; junction bases outside the gene matches: 7. Germline lookup yields CDR1 SGHAT and CDR2 FQNNGV. There are 15 residues in the CDR3. The sequence derives from a female donor in good health. The chain links TRBV11-2 to TRBJ2-1; TRBD2 agrees at 12 bases. Material for sequencing was PBMCs. The CDR3: CASSLLAGGGDEQFF. The CDR3 DNA reads as TGTGCCAGCAGCCTACTAGCGGGGGGTGGAGATGAGCAGTTCTTC.